A selection of T cell receptor beta chains follows, all from one sample in a study of blood T cell repertoires in COVID-19. Method: immunoSEQ multiplex PCR; TCRdb's copy keeps in-frame clones and lacks some. The sample lists 49,000 or so clones; around 86% were seen once. Sample: peripheral blood. All receptors derive from a man aged 50 to 59 with active COVID-19. The CDR3 runs from the conserved cysteine through the conserved F or W. A D gene is named only where the DNA matches it firmly. Size tells how often a clone was seen (once, few, many) or the class of an expanded clone, and some rows leave it out.

clone size: .
D gene: TRBD1
J gene: TRBJ2-5
V gene: TRBV7-9
CDR3 protein: CASSREGAPLGKETQYF
CDR3 DNA: TGTGCCAGCAGCCGCGAGGGGGCGCCCCTGGGGAAGGAGACCCAGTACTTC

clone size: .
D gene: TRBD2
J gene: TRBJ2-2
V gene: TRBV3-1/TRBV3-2
CDR3 protein: CASSLPGLAVSGTGELFF
CDR3 DNA: TGTGCCAGCAGCCTACCGGGACTAGCGGTCTCGGGCACCGGGGAGCTGTTTTTT

clone size: .
D gene: .
J gene: TRBJ2-2
V gene: TRBV5-1
CDR3 protein: CASARQGLSGELFF
CDR3 DNA: TGCGCCTCGGCGAGGCAGGGGTTATCCGGGGAGCTGTTTTTT

clone size: .
D gene: TRBD1
J gene: TRBJ2-3
V gene: TRBV6-6
CDR3 protein: CASSYWGQGTDTQYF
CDR3 DNA: TGTGCCAGCAGTTACTGGGGACAGGGCACAGATACGCAGTATTTT

clone size: .
D gene: TRBD2
J gene: TRBJ2-5
V gene: TRBV15
CDR3 protein: CATRPRAGGPYGETQYF
CDR3 DNA: TGTGCCACCAGACCCCGGGCGGGGGGGCCTTACGGGGAGACCCAGTACTTC

clone size: .
D gene: .
J gene: TRBJ1-5
V gene: TRBV19
CDR3 protein: CASSILTAAGQPQHF
CDR3 DNA: TGTGCCAGTAGTATCCTAACGGCGGCGGGGCAGCCCCAGCATTTT

clone size: .
D gene: .
J gene: TRBJ1-2
V gene: TRBV6-5
CDR3 protein: CASRGDKLYGYTF
CDR3 DNA: TGTGCCAGCAGGGGGGACAAACTCTATGGCTACACCTTC

clone size: .
D gene: .
J gene: TRBJ2-2
V gene: TRBV11-2
CDR3 protein: CASSPSLTGELFF
CDR3 DNA: TGTGCCAGCAGCCCGAGCTTAACCGGGGAGCTGTTTTTT

clone size: .
D gene: .
J gene: TRBJ1-1
V gene: TRBV21-1
CDR3 protein: CASSKGGGTEAFF
CDR3 DNA: TGTGCCAGCAGCAAAGGGGGAGGCACTGAAGCTTTCTTT

clone size: .
D gene: .
J gene: TRBJ2-7
V gene: TRBV21-1
CDR3 protein: CASSPVAVPKPHEQYF
CDR3 DNA: TGTGCCAGCAGCCCCGTGGCGGTCCCGAAACCCCACGAGCAGTACTTC

clone size: once
D gene: .
J gene: TRBJ1-5
V gene: TRBV19
CDR3 protein: CASSKGQISNQPQHF
CDR3 DNA: TGTGCCAGTAGTAAAGGACAGATTAGCAATCAGCCCCAGCATTTT

clone size: .
D gene: TRBD2
J gene: TRBJ2-7
V gene: TRBV19
CDR3 protein: CASSTTSGTYEQYF
CDR3 DNA: TGTGCCAGTAGTACGACTAGCGGGACCTACGAGCAGTACTTC

clone size: .
D gene: .
J gene: TRBJ1-2
V gene: TRBV6-1
CDR3 protein: CASSSLGLRVGYTF
CDR3 DNA: TGTGCCAGCAGTTCCCTGGGGCTCAGGGTGGGCTACACCTTC

clone size: .
D gene: TRBD1
J gene: TRBJ1-2
V gene: TRBV19
CDR3 protein: CASSLRGQEGGYTF
CDR3 DNA: TGTGCCAGTAGTCTCCGGGGACAGGAAGGCGGCTACACCTTC

clone size: .
D gene: .
J gene: TRBJ1-2
V gene: TRBV7-9
CDR3 protein: CASSPGGARGQYGYTF
CDR3 DNA: TGTGCCAGCAGCCCGGGGGGGGCCCGCGGACAATATGGCTACACCTTC

clone size: .
D gene: TRBD1
J gene: TRBJ1-5
V gene: TRBV2
CDR3 protein: CASTGDNQPQHF
CDR3 DNA: TGTGCCAGTACAGGGGATAACCAGCCCCAGCATTTT

clone size: .
D gene: .
J gene: TRBJ2-7
V gene: TRBV5-4
CDR3 protein: CASSLGGRPLEQYF
CDR3 DNA: TGTGCCAGCAGCTTGGGGGGGCGCCCCCTCGAGCAGTACTTC

clone size: once
D gene: TRBD1
J gene: TRBJ1-6
V gene: TRBV27
CDR3 protein: CASSSQGADNSPLHF
CDR3 DNA: TGTGCCAGCAGTTCGCAGGGGGCTGATAATTCACCCCTCCACTTT

clone size: .
D gene: .
J gene: TRBJ1-2
V gene: TRBV7-8
CDR3 protein: CASSLGTASPYGYTF
CDR3 DNA: TGTGCCAGCAGCTTAGGGACAGCGTCGCCCTATGGCTACACCTTC

clone size: .
D gene: .
J gene: TRBJ2-3
V gene: TRBV27
CDR3 protein: CATRTKASTDTQYF
CDR3 DNA: TGTGCCACCAGGACTAAAGCTAGCACAGATACGCAGTATTTT

clone size: .
D gene: TRBD1
J gene: TRBJ2-2
V gene: TRBV19
CDR3 protein: CASSIVQGTGELFF
CDR3 DNA: TGTGCCAGTAGTATCGTACAGGGGACCGGGGAGCTGTTTTTT

clone size: .
D gene: .
J gene: TRBJ1-3
V gene: TRBV4-2
CDR3 protein: CASSQTPHSNRNTIYF
CDR3 DNA: TGTGCCAGCAGCCAGACGCCTCACAGTAACCGAAACACCATATATTTT

clone size: few
D gene: TRBD1
J gene: TRBJ1-2
V gene: TRBV19
CDR3 protein: CASSNPNRGGYGYTF
CDR3 DNA: TGTGCCAGTAGCAACCCCAACAGGGGCGGATATGGCTACACCTTC